The clone carrying this T cell receptor beta chain was observed at least ten times. Its specificity is not known. This record belongs to a study of human T cells and chemical hapten exposure. Study-wide context: Per-sample variation in TCR yield stemmed mainly from small pooled library volume differences.

Described time point: pre-sensitization, week 0. Documented treatment: therapeutic diphenylcyclopropenone sensitization with weekly scalp DPC. Unseparated into fractions, whole blood served as the source from which total RNA was extracted. Single cDNA molecules in the library carried unique molecular identifiers attached during preparation. One entry per CDR3 protein results from TCRdb running MiXCR on the RACE reads. The sample lists tens of thousands of distinct CDR3 sequences; approximately 10% were seen once. Study-wide results and limits: Counts of expanded TCRs at PT1 were positively correlated with patch test score.

The CDR3 contains 11 residues. V was trimmed by 5 bases and J by 4 bases, leaving 5 bases between them. The germline gives CDR1 KGHDR, CDR2 SFDVKD. The receptor comes from a man aged 35 to 55 with alopecia areata. Some clones in this sample may be carry-over from other donors' samples. The V gene is TRBV24-1, the J gene TRBJ2-7; D is unclear. Sequencing used whole blood, obtained in connection with sensitization to the hapten diphenylcyclopropenone (DPC). CDR3: CATSAGYEQYF. CDR3 bases: TGTGCCACCAGTGCAGGATACGAGCAGTACTTC.